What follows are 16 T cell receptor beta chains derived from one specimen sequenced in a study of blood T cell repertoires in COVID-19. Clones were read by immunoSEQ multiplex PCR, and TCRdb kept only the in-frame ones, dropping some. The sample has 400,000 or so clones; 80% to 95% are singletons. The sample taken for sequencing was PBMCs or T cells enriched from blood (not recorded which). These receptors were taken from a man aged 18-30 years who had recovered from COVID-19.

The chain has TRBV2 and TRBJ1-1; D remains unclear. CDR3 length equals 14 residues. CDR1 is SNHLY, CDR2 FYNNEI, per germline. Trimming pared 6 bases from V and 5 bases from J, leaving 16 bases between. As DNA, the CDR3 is TGTGCCAGCAGATTAAGCCCAGGTCGGACTGAAGCTTTCTTT. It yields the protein CASRLSPGRTEAFF.

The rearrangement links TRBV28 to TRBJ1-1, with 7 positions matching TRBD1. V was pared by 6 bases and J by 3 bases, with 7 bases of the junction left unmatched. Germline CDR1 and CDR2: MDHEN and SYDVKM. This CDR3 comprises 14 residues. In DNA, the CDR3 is TGTGCCAGCAGGCCGACAGGGTGGGACACTGAAGCTTTCTTT. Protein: CASRPTGWDTEAFF.

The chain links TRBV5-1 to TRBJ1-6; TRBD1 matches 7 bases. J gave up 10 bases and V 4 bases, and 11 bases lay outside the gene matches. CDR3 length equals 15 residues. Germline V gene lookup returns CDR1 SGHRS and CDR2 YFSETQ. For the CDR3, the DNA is TGCGCCAGCAGCCCCGCGACAGGGAGAGAGTCACCCCTCCACTTT. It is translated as CASSPATGRESPLHF.

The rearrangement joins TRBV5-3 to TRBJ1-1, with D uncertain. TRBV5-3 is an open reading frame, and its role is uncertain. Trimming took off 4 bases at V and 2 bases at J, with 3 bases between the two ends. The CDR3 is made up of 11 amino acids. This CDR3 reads CARSPNTEAFF. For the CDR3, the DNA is TGTGCCAGAAGCCCAAACACTGAAGCTTTCTTT.

The CDR3 region has the DNA TGCAGTGCTAGTTCCAGGGCACAGACCGGGGAGCTGTTTTTT. Protein product: CSASSRAQTGELFF. V gene TRBV20-1 combines with J gene TRBJ2-2, with D perhaps matching TRBD1 (5 bases). The ends were cut back, 3 bases at V and 5 bases at J, with 13 bases in the middle. The CDR3 contains 14 residues. From germline, CDR1 is DFQATT and CDR2 SNEGSKA (reference sequence).

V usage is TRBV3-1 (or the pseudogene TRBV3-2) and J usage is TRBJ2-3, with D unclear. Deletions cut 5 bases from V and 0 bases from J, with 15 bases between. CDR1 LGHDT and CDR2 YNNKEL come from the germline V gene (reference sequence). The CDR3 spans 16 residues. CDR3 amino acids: CASSTMTYASTDTQYF. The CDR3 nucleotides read TGTGCCAGCAGCACAATGACATATGCTAGCACAGATACGCAGTATTTT.

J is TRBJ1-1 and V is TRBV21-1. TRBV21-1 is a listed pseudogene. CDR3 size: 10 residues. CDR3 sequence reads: CASSIIEAFF. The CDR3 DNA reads TGTGCCAGCAGCATTATCGAAGCTTTCTTT.

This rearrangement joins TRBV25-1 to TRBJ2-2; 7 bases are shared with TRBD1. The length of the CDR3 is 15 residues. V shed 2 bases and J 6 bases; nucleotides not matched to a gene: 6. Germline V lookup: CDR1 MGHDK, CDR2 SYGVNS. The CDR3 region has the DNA TGTGCCAGCAGTGAAGACAGGGTCAGGGCCGGGGAGCTGTTTTTT. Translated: CASSEDRVRAGELFF.

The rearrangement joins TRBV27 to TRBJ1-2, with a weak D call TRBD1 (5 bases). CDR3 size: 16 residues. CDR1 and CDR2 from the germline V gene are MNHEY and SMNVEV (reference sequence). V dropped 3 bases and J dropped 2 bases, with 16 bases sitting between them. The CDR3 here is CASSFRQRLANYGYTF. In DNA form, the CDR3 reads TGTGCCAGCAGTTTCCGACAGCGACTGGCCAACTATGGCTACACCTTC.

In DNA form, the CDR3 reads TGTGCCTGGAAGACAGAGATTAATGAAAAACTGTTTTTT. Its translation is CAWKTEINEKLFF. The chain is built from TRBV30 and TRBJ1-4; D may be TRBD1 (5 bases). This CDR3 is 13 amino acids long. Germline V gene sequence: CDR1 GTSNPN, CDR2 SVGIG (reference sequence). Trimming took 4 bases from V and 4 from J, leaving 10 bases between them.

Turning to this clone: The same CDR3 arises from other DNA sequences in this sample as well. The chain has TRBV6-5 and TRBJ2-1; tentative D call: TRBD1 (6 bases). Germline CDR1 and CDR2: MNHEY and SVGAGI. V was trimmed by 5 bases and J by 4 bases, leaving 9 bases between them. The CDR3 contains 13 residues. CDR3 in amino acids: CASSLDRYNEQFF. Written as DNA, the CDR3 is TGTGCCAGCAGTCTCGACAGGTACAATGAGCAGTTCTTC.

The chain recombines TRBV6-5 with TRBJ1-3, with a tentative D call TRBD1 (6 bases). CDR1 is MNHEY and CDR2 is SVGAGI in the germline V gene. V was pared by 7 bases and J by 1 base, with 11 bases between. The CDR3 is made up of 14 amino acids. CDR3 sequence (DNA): TGTGCCAGCAAACAGGGTATATCTGGAAACACCATATATTTT. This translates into CASKQGISGNTIYF.

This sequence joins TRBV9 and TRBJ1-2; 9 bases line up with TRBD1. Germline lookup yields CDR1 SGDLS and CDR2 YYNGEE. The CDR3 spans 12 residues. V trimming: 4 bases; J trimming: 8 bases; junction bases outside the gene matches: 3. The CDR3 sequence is CASSLGTGGYTF. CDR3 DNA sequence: TGTGCCAGCAGCCTAGGGACAGGGGGCTACACCTTC.

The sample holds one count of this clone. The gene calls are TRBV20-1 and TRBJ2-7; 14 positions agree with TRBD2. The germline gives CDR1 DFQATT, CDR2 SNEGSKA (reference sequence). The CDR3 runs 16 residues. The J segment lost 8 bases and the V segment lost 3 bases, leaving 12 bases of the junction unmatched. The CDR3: CSASAPGTSGGGKQYF. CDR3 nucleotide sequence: TGCAGTGCTAGTGCCCCTGGGACTAGCGGGGGAGGCAAGCAGTACTTC.

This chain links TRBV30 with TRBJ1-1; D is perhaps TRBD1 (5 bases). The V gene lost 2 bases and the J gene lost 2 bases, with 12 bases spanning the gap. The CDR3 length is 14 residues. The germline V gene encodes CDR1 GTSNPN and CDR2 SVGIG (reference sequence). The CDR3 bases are TGTGCCTGGAGTCCTGGGAGGGGAAACACTGAAGCTTTCTTT. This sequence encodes CAWSPGRGNTEAFF.

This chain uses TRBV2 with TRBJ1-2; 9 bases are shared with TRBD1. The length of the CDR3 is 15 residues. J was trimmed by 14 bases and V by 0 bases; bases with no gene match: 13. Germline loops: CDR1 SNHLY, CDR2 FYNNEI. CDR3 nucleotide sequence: TGTGCCAGCAGTGAAGCGGGACAGGGAGGTGGGCCTACAACCTTC. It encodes CASSEAGQGGGPTTF.